This TCR beta chain appears in the sequencing data of a study of molecular identifiers for immune sequencing clone quantification. This clonotype was seen ten or more times. Germline V gene lookup returns CDR1 SGHNT and CDR2 YYREEE (reference sequence). Trimming removed 3 bases from V and 8 bases from J; junction bases left unmatched: 23. The CDR3 extends over 20 amino acids. In TCRdb, the PCR reads were re-called with MiXCR into one record per CDR3 protein. The sample records about half a million distinct CDR3 sequences, about 22% being singletons. The gene calls are TRBV5-4 and TRBJ2-1; 10 bases align to TRBD2. The TCR comes from a human donor in good health. Some libraries in this study had Jurkat cell RNA spiked in. Sequencing was performed on naive CD8+ T cells from blood, with Jurkat cell RNA spiked in. Stated subset: FACS-sorted CD8+CD4-CCR7+CD45RA+ naive T cells. The CDR3 reads CASSSQRLLAGVSIVDEQFF. The CDR3 DNA sequence: TGTGCCAGCAGCTCCCAACGCTTGCTAGCGGGAGTAAGTATCGTCGATGAGCAGTTCTTC.